Described below is a single T cell receptor beta chain sequence and its context. Antigen unknown. It was with a sample-barcoded 5' primer and a J-beta primer mix that a second PCR of about 6 to 12 cycles was run. Using its own MiXCR run on the 5' RACE reads, TCRdb lists one record per CDR3 protein. The sample consists of about 620,000 distinct CDR3 sequences, 20% to 25% of them appearing once. V was cut by 4 bases and J by 3 bases, with 19 bases left in between. Germline V CDR1 and CDR2: SGHTA, FQGTGA. The CDR3 extends over 17 amino acids. The source of the sample is a study of blood T cells in healthy people across ages. The extraction recovered at least 5 micrograms of total RNA per sample. The study, taken as a whole, reports: TCR beta diversity was tightly associated with the proportion of naive T cells. Changes in expanded clonotypes were possibly confounded, as the CMV status of donors was unknown.

The specimen was blood. This sequence originates from a man aged 65 to 79 in good health. The chain uses TRBV7-3 and TRBJ2-1, with D unresolved. CDR3 sequence: CASSSRPTTLGYNEQFF. The DNA of the CDR3 is TGTGCCAGCAGCTCTCGACCTACTACCTTAGGCTACAATGAGCAGTTCTTC.